This T cell receptor (beta chain) emerged from a study of graft-versus-host responses after intestinal transplantation. Looking at the study overall: Each of the recipients got a multivisceral, liver-intestinal, or isolated intestinal transplant.

General study findings and limits: Early post-transplant HvG declines tracked with peak circulating GvH clone levels. Analysis identified GvH clones in recipient marrow, with some appearing first in ileum or blood. The study found high graft-versus-host to host-versus-graft clonal ratios in allografts of patients with graft-donor T cell macrochimerism.

The study plated about 200,000 CFSE-labeled responders with about 200,000 irradiated, violet-dye-labeled stimulators. The V end was cut by 6 bases, the J end by 4 bases, with 25 bases between. This CDR3 contains 17 residues. Germline loops: CDR1 SNHLY, CDR2 FYNNEI. Using immunoSEQ multiplex PCR, the repertoire was profiled, and TCRdb retains in-frame clones only, with some absent. In the table there are approximately 20,000 clones, approximately 40% of which are singletons. The rearrangement uses TRBV2 and TRBJ2-7; weak D call: TRBD1 (5 bases). This TCR came from a human patient who received an intestinal transplant. Here the sequenced sample was alloreactive CD8+ T cells from a mixed lymphocyte reaction culture, taken before intestinal transplant. Documented subset: CFSE-low proliferating T cells sorted from approximately 6-day pre-transplant mixed lymphocyte reaction (GvH or HvG direction). CDR3 DNA sequence: TGTGCCAGCAGGGTGGCAGGGTTTGCACCCTCTGGGTACGAGCAGTACTTC. It is translated as CASRVAGFAPSGYEQYF.